Listed below are T cell receptor beta chains from one sample, sequenced in a study of blood T cell repertoires in COVID-19. This table comes from immunoSEQ multiplex PCR, and its TCRdb copy is limited to in-frame clones, with some not included. The data contain about 78,000 clones, roughly 88% of them singletons. Sequenced sample: peripheral blood. All receptors derive from a woman aged 45-59 years in a cohort sampled during active COVID-19. Both conserved end residues are part of each CDR3. The D gene is left open where the match is weak. Some rows mark clone size as missing; the rest say once, few, many or name a class of expanded clone.

j_gene: TRBJ1-1
abundance: NA
d_gene: NA
v_gene: TRBV15
CDR3nt: TGTGCCACCAGCAGAGATCCGGGGAAGAGCACTGAAGCTTTCTTT
CDR3aa: CATSRDPGKSTEAFF

j_gene: TRBJ2-7
abundance: NA
d_gene: NA
v_gene: TRBV5-1
CDR3nt: TGCGCCAGCAGCGTCTCGTACTCTTACGAGCAGTACTTC
CDR3aa: CASSVSYSYEQYF

j_gene: TRBJ2-3
abundance: NA
d_gene: NA
v_gene: TRBV19
CDR3nt: TGTGCCAGTAGGGACACCGCCACAGATACGCAGTATTTT
CDR3aa: CASRDTATDTQYF

j_gene: TRBJ2-1
abundance: NA
d_gene: NA
v_gene: TRBV30
CDR3nt: TGTGCCTGGAGCAAGGGGTACAATGAGCAGTTCTTC
CDR3aa: CAWSKGYNEQFF

j_gene: TRBJ1-1
abundance: NA
d_gene: NA
v_gene: TRBV29-1
CDR3nt: TGCAGCGTTTCTCAGGGGATGAACACTGAAGCTTTCTTT
CDR3aa: CSVSQGMNTEAFF

j_gene: TRBJ1-1
abundance: once
d_gene: NA
v_gene: TRBV3-1/TRBV3-2
CDR3nt: TGTGCCAGCAGCCAAATTAGTGCTGAAGCTTTCTTT
CDR3aa: CASSQISAEAFF

j_gene: TRBJ1-1
abundance: NA
d_gene: NA
v_gene: TRBV6-5
CDR3nt: TGTGCCAGCACCCCTCGGGGGGGAGGGAACACTGAAGCTTTCTTT
CDR3aa: CASTPRGGGNTEAFF

j_gene: TRBJ2-1
abundance: once
d_gene: TRBD2
v_gene: TRBV5-5
CDR3nt: TGTGCCAGCAGAGATATAGCGGGAATAATCACCTACAATGAGCAGTTCTTC
CDR3aa: CASRDIAGIITYNEQFF

j_gene: TRBJ2-7
abundance: NA
d_gene: TRBD2
v_gene: TRBV27
CDR3nt: TGTGCCAGCAGTCAACGAGCGGGGGGGGCCTTCTACGAGCAGTACTTC
CDR3aa: CASSQRAGGAFYEQYF

j_gene: TRBJ2-3
abundance: NA
d_gene: NA
v_gene: TRBV7-9
CDR3nt: TGTGCCAGCAGCTTAGGGGCGGGGTCTCTAAGCGGAGATACGCAGTATTTT
CDR3aa: CASSLGAGSLSGDTQYF

j_gene: TRBJ2-7
abundance: NA
d_gene: TRBD2
v_gene: TRBV15
CDR3nt: TGTGCCACCAGAGCTGAACTAGCGGGAGGGTCCTACGAGCAGTACTTC
CDR3aa: CATRAELAGGSYEQYF

j_gene: TRBJ2-7
abundance: NA
d_gene: TRBD2
v_gene: TRBV27
CDR3nt: TGTGCCAGCAGTTTACGGCCACCGGGACTAGCGGGTTCCTACGAGCAGTACTTC
CDR3aa: CASSLRPPGLAGSYEQYF

j_gene: TRBJ2-5
abundance: NA
d_gene: NA
v_gene: TRBV6-5
CDR3nt: TGTGCCAGCAGGCAGGCAAATCTAAAAGAGACCCAGTACTTC
CDR3aa: CASRQANLKETQYF

j_gene: TRBJ2-2
abundance: NA
d_gene: TRBD2
v_gene: TRBV5-1
CDR3nt: TGCGCCAGCAGCCTAGGGACTAGCGGTCGGACCGGGGAGCTGTTTTTT
CDR3aa: CASSLGTSGRTGELFF